Following are 28 T cell receptor beta chains from one sample sequenced in a study of shared T cell receptors in the human thymus. Clones were read by immunoSEQ multiplex PCR, and TCRdb kept only the in-frame ones, dropping some. The table shows hundreds of thousands of clones, with about four fifths occurring only once. This sample was also put to use in a study of human thymus T cells.

The sample consisted of thymocytes. These receptors all stem from a boy less than two years old with a congenital heart defect.

The V gene is TRBV4-1, the J gene TRBJ1-2, with TRBD1 as a possible D gene (6 bases). V lost 0 bases to trimming and J lost 1 base, with 9 bases between them. CDR3 length equals 15 residues. Germline lookup yields CDR1 MGHRA and CDR2 YSYEKL. CDR3 in DNA: TGCGCCAGCAGCCAAGACAGGGGTGGTAACTATGGCTACACCTTC. Translating it yields CASSQDRGGNYGYTF.

This clone has just a few counts. V usage is TRBV27 and J usage is TRBJ2-1; tentatively, D is TRBD1 (5 bases). Germline lookup yields CDR1 MNHEY and CDR2 SMNVEV (reference sequence). This CDR3 contains 12 residues. Trimming took 3 bases from V and 10 from J, leaving 10 bases between them. The CDR3 spells CASSFVGAEQFF. CDR3 DNA: TGTGCCAGCAGTTTTGTTGGGGCCGAGCAGTTCTTC.

This clone was detected a few times. The J gene is TRBJ2-2, the V gene TRBV28; 8 bases fit TRBD1. CDR1 and CDR2 (germline): MDHEN, SYDVKM. The CDR3 length is 15 residues. Trimming took 5 bases from V and 5 from J; bases not matched to a gene: 7. Here the CDR3 reads CASSRDRPETGELFF. CDR3 sequence (DNA): TGTGCCAGCAGTAGGGACAGGCCGGAGACCGGGGAGCTGTTTTTT.

This clone has only one observation. This CDR3 reads CASSQRGERDRGQYEQYF. The CDR3 DNA is TGCGCCAGCAGCCAACGGGGCGAGCGGGACAGGGGGCAGTACGAGCAGTACTTC. This chain joins TRBV4-3 and TRBJ2-7, with 12 bases identical to TRBD1. The junction had 12 bases not matched to a gene; V was cut back by 2 bases and J by 4 bases. Germline V gene lookup returns CDR1 LGHNA and CDR2 YSLEER. This CDR3 contains 18 residues.

CDR3 bases: TGTGCCAGTTGGGGGGGGAAACTAGGGAAAAACATTCAGTACTTC. Its protein product is CASWGGKLGKNIQYF. This chain connects TRBV6-5 to TRBJ2-4; the match to TRBD2 covers 7 bases. The CDR3 is 15 amino acids. V shed 9 bases, J shed 4 bases, and the junction held 12 bases outside the gene matches. Per the germline V gene, CDR1 is MNHEY and CDR2 is SVGAGI.

This chain uses TRBV5-1 with TRBJ1-4; D unresolved. V shed 4 bases and J shed 3 bases, with 10 bases lying between them. Looked up from germline, CDR1 is SGHRS and CDR2 is YFSETQ. CDR3 length: 14 residues. As DNA, the CDR3 is TGCGCCAGCAGCGACGGAGCTTCTAATGAAAAACTGTTTTTT. It translates to CASSDGASNEKLFF.

The chain is built from TRBV4-1 and TRBJ2-7; 11 bases fit TRBD2. The V segment lost 0 bases and the J segment 0 bases; nucleotides outside the gene matches: 10. The CDR3 consists of 19 residues. Germline V CDR1 and CDR2: MGHRA, YSYEKL. This CDR3 is CASSQEGVRGLAVSYEQYF. CDR3 sequence (DNA): TGCGCCAGCAGCCAAGAAGGGGTTCGGGGACTAGCGGTCTCCTACGAGCAGTACTTC.

There are a few counts of this clone. The rearrangement links TRBV4-1 to TRBJ2-7; 11 nucleotides agree with TRBD2. The CDR3 length is 18 residues. CDR1 is MGHRA and CDR2 is YSYEKL in the germline V gene. V shed 4 bases, J shed 6 bases, and the junction held 17 bases outside the gene matches. The CDR3: CASSLRGGSGRAGGEQYF. As DNA, the CDR3 is TGCGCCAGCAGCCTAAGAGGGGGTAGCGGGAGGGCCGGGGGCGAGCAGTACTTC.

This clone came up once. This rearrangement joins TRBV6-5 to TRBJ1-2; tentatively, D is TRBD1 (6 bases). Germline V gene lookup returns CDR1 MNHEY and CDR2 SVGAGI. The CDR3 loop spans 14 amino acids. Trimming shortened V by 0 bases and J by 5 bases, and 10 bases separated the two germline ends. The CDR3 here is CASSYSPGDYGYTF. The CDR3 DNA sequence: TGTGCCAGCAGTTACTCCCCAGGGGATTATGGCTACACCTTC.

CDR3 protein: CASTPYGYTF. The CDR3 bases are TGTGCCAGCACCCCATATGGCTACACCTTC. The chain is built from TRBV27 and TRBJ1-2; no definite D call. V was clipped by 7 bases and J by 5 bases, with 5 bases between them. Germline V CDR1 and CDR2: MNHEY, SMNVEV (reference sequence). CDR3 size: 10 residues.

V and J are TRBV5-1 and TRBJ2-7, with 15 bases matching TRBD2. Germline V CDR1 and CDR2: SGHRS, YFSETQ. The V segment lost 2 bases and the J segment 2 bases; nucleotides outside the gene matches: 11. CDR3 length: 19 amino acids. CDR3 region: CASSLPPGLAGGPAYEQYF. In DNA form, the CDR3 reads TGCGCCAGCAGCTTACCTCCGGGACTAGCGGGAGGTCCGGCCTACGAGCAGTACTTC.

This chain links TRBV20-1 with TRBJ2-1, with TRBD2 matching 7 bases. There are 11 residues in the CDR3. Germline CDR1 is DFQATT and CDR2 is SNEGSKA (reference sequence). V trimming: 5 bases; J trimming: 7 bases; junction bases outside the gene matches: 2. CDR3 amino acids: CSAGTTNEQFF. CDR3 bases: TGCAGTGCTGGGACTACTAATGAGCAGTTCTTC.

In DNA form, the CDR3 reads TGTGCCAGCAGTTCCGGGACTAGCGGTACCGGGGAGCTGTTTTTT. Protein sequence: CASSSGTSGTGELFF. The chain uses TRBV28 and TRBJ2-2, with 11 bases matching TRBD2. With 4 bases clipped from V and 5 bases from J, the junction kept 3 bases outside the gene matches. This CDR3 is 15 amino acids long. Germline CDR1 is MDHEN and CDR2 is SYDVKM.

V gene TRBV6-4 combines with J gene TRBJ1-2; D possibly corresponds to TRBD1 (5 bases). Germline V gene data show CDR1 as MRHNA and CDR2 as SNTAGT. Trimming removed 3 bases at V and 8 bases at J, with 22 bases between. The CDR3 spans 16 residues. DNA of the CDR3: TGTGCCAGCAGTGAGAGGGGACTACGCGGAAGGCGAGGCTACACCTTC. It encodes CASSERGLRGRRGYTF.

The CDR3 sequence: CASSPGQVYEQYF. The CDR3, as DNA: TGTGCCAGCAGCCCGGGACAGGTATACGAGCAGTACTTC. V and J are TRBV7-2 and TRBJ2-7, with TRBD1 matching 8 bases. With 5 bases clipped from V and 4 bases from J, the junction kept 4 bases outside the gene matches. CDR1 SGHTA and CDR2 FQGNSA come from the germline V gene. The CDR3 is 13 amino acids.

J is TRBJ2-2 and V is TRBV5-6; 11 nucleotides agree with TRBD1. Unmatched junction bases numbered 4, after V lost 4 bases and J lost 5 bases. The CDR3 runs 15 residues. The germline V gene has CDR1 SGHDT and CDR2 YYEEEE. CDR3 in amino acids: CASSPGTGGTGELFF. The CDR3 DNA is TGTGCCAGCAGCCCCGGGACAGGGGGTACCGGGGAGCTGTTTTTT.

The chain uses TRBV29-1 and TRBJ1-3; TRBD1 might be the D (5 bases). This CDR3 comprises 13 residues. V gave up 5 bases and J gave up 6 bases, with 14 bases separating them. CDR1 SQVTM and CDR2 ANQGSEA come from the germline V gene. This CDR3 is CSVRRGAENTIYF. CDR3 DNA: TGCAGCGTTCGGAGGGGCGCGGAAAACACCATATATTTT.

The chain carries TRBV2 and TRBJ2-3; 14 nucleotides align to TRBD2. The junction had 7 bases not matched to a gene; V was cut back by 6 bases and J by 5 bases. The CDR3 extends over 16 amino acids. Germline loops: CDR1 SNHLY, CDR2 FYNNEI. Here the CDR3 reads CASRVRGLAGGDTQYF. CDR3 DNA sequence: TGTGCCAGCAGAGTTAGAGGACTAGCGGGAGGAGATACGCAGTATTTT.

The V call is TRBV27, the J call TRBJ1-5; perhaps TRBD1 as D (6 bases). From germline, CDR1 is MNHEY and CDR2 SMNVEV (reference sequence). This CDR3 contains 17 residues. V dropped 4 bases and J dropped 4 bases, with 20 bases sitting between them. DNA of the CDR3: TGTGCCAGCAGTTCTAGGACCCCAGGGGCCCGGAATCAGCCCCAGCATTTT. This translates into CASSSRTPGARNQPQHF.

The chain employs TRBV30 and TRBJ2-7; tentatively, D is TRBD1 (6 bases). The CDR3 sequence is 15 residues long. In germline, CDR1 is GTSNPN, CDR2 SVGIG (reference sequence). V lost 0 bases, J lost 4 bases, and 16 bases lay in between. For the CDR3, the DNA is TGTGCCTGGAGTGTATTGGGACAAAAAGGGTACGAGCAGTACTTC. Protein: CAWSVLGQKGYEQYF.

The chain joins TRBV5-4 to TRBJ2-6; the D gene is possibly TRBD2 (6 bases). The CDR3 loop spans 16 amino acids. V lost 3 bases, J lost 2 bases, and 12 bases lay in between. Germline CDR1 reads SGHNT; CDR2 reads YYREEE (reference sequence). The CDR3 sequence: CASSSPWGAGANVLTF. The CDR3 nucleotides read TGTGCCAGCAGCTCCCCCTGGGGGGCTGGGGCCAACGTCCTGACTTTC.

V usage is TRBV6-4 and J usage is TRBJ2-2, with TRBD1 matching 7 bases. J was trimmed by 1 base and V by 7 bases; bases with no gene match: 6. This CDR3 spans 15 amino acids. Germline CDR1 and CDR2: MRHNA and SNTAGT. Here the CDR3 DNA reads TGTGCCAGCAATCCGGGACAGAGGAACACCGGGGAGCTGTTTTTT. It codes for CASNPGQRNTGELFF.

The chain links TRBV9 to TRBJ2-3; 11 positions agree with TRBD2. With V trimmed by 0 bases and J by 3 bases, 3 bases remained unmatched. Germline CDR1 SGDLS, CDR2 YYNGEE. This CDR3 comprises 16 residues. The DNA of the CDR3 is TGTGCCAGCAGCGTAGGACTAGCGGGACAAACAGATACGCAGTATTTT. Protein: CASSVGLAGQTDTQYF.

The chain joins TRBV15 to TRBJ2-3; D is perhaps TRBD1 (6 bases). The CDR3 sequence is 16 residues long. Germline V gene lookup returns CDR1 LNHNV and CDR2 YYDKDF (reference sequence). Trimming removed 0 bases at V and 8 bases at J, with 18 bases between. CDR3 coding DNA: TGTGCCACCAGCAGAGATCGGGCAGGGGCGCTTGGTACGCAGTATTTT. Protein sequence: CATSRDRAGALGTQYF.

The chain joins TRBV5-1 to TRBJ2-2; TRBD2 matches 9 bases. This CDR3 is built from 16 residues. Unmatched junction bases numbered 14, after V lost 10 bases and J lost 4 bases. Per the germline V gene, CDR1 is SGHRS and CDR2 is YFSETQ. The CDR3 sequence: CALRGRREGGTGELFF. In DNA form, the CDR3 reads TGCGCCCTACGGGGAAGGCGGGAGGGCGGCACCGGGGAGCTGTTTTTT.

This clone is a singleton in its sample. This sequence joins TRBV5-1 and TRBJ1-4; tentative D call: TRBD1 (5 bases). Germline CDR1 reads SGHRS; CDR2 reads YFSETQ. The CDR3 is 15 residues long. With 3 bases removed from V and 3 bases from J, the gap between germline ends came to 12 bases. CDR3 coding DNA: TGCGCCAGCAGCTACCAGGGTTCGGCTAATGAAAAACTGTTTTTT. Its translation: CASSYQGSANEKLFF.

The J gene is TRBJ2-3, the V gene TRBV4-3; 7 bases line up with TRBD2. The J segment lost 2 bases and the V segment lost 8 bases, leaving 7 bases of the junction unmatched. Germline V CDR1 and CDR2: LGHNA, YSLEER. The CDR3 length is 14 residues. The CDR3 nucleotides read TGCGCCAGCTCCGGGAGGTCGGACACAGATACGCAGTATTTT. This sequence encodes CASSGRSDTDTQYF.

V and J are TRBV2 and TRBJ2-6; tentatively, D is TRBD2 (5 bases). The V gene lost 9 bases and the J gene lost 4 bases, with 28 bases spanning the gap. The CDR3 spans 19 residues. Germline-derived CDR1 and CDR2 are SNHLY and FYNNEI. This chain's CDR3 is CASEAPGLGLTWGANVLTF. The CDR3 coding sequence is TGTGCCAGTGAGGCTCCGGGGTTGGGATTGACGTGGGGGGCCAACGTCCTGACTTTC.